A single TCR beta chain is shown here with its context. This record comes from a study of blood T cell repertoires in COVID-19. Sequencing used immunoSEQ multiplex PCR; TCRdb keeps in-frame clones, though not all of them. This table has roughly 700,000 clones, 70% to 90% appearing once. Germline CDR1 is LGHNT and CDR2 is FRNRAP. This CDR3 has 15 residues. V was clipped by 1 base and J by 1 base, with 9 bases between them. Sequencing was done on a sample of peripheral blood. The V gene is TRBV12-5, the J gene TRBJ2-3; tentatively, D is TRBD1 (5 bases). The TCR originated in a woman younger than 35 with acute or convalescent COVID-19. CDR3 DNA sequence: TGTGCTAGTGGTTTGGGAACAGGAGGCACAGATACGCAGTATTTT. Encoded protein: CASGLGTGGTDTQYF.